This entry lists 30 T cell receptor beta chains sequenced from one sample in a study of CD8 T cells in Susac syndrome. Random hexamers served to reverse transcribe about 0.5 to 1 ug RNA. TCRdb called the immunoSEQ multiplex PCR reads again in MiXCR, with one record for every CDR3 protein. The profile shows a few hundred thousand distinct CDR3 sequences, approximately 85% of them singletons. The specimen sequenced was CD8+ T cells from PBMCs. The receptors were sampled from a human donor with multiple sclerosis.

The chain employs TRBV27 and TRBJ1-5, with 10 bases fitting TRBD1. The J segment lost 6 bases and the V segment lost 10 bases, leaving 3 bases of the junction unmatched. Germline CDR1 is MNHEY and CDR2 is SMNVEV (reference sequence). The CDR3 extends over 12 amino acids. As DNA, the CDR3 is TGTGCCATCGGACAGGGGGGTCAGCCCCAGCATTTT. Its protein is CAIGQGGQPQHF.

This chain links TRBV4-1 with TRBJ2-5; TRBD1 matches at 8 bases. After removal of 2 bases from V and 6 bases from J, the junction contained 8 bases not matched to a gene. Germline CDR1 is MGHRA and CDR2 is YSYEKL. This CDR3 contains 15 residues. The CDR3 spells CASSQLQTGAQTQYF. The CDR3 region has the DNA TGCGCCAGCAGCCAACTCCAGACAGGGGCTCAGACCCAGTACTTC.

CDR3 in amino acids: CASSLGLRDTQYF. In DNA, the CDR3 is TGTGCCAGCAGCTTAGGCCTAAGGGATACGCAGTATTTT. The rearrangement uses TRBV13 and TRBJ2-3, with no clear D. CDR1 is PRHDT and CDR2 is FYEKMQ in the germline V gene (reference sequence). Trimming cost V 0 bases and J 6 bases, with 7 bases left between them. There are 13 residues in the CDR3.

V is TRBV5-1 and J is TRBJ2-7, with D maybe TRBD1 (5 bases). Trimming pared 0 bases from V and 7 bases from J, leaving 17 bases between. There are 15 residues in the CDR3. Germline assignment: CDR1 SGHRS and CDR2 YFSETQ. For the CDR3, the DNA is TGCGCCAGCAGCTTGGCCCAGGGCACTTTAAATGAGCAGTACTTC. Amino acids: CASSLAQGTLNEQYF.

The chain couples TRBV7-9 to TRBJ2-7; D remains ambiguous. The CDR3 extends over 14 amino acids. Germline values: CDR1 SEHNR, CDR2 FQNEAQ (reference sequence). V was clipped by 6 bases and J by 2 bases, with 14 bases between them. Here the CDR3 DNA reads TGTGCCAGCAGAAGACTGACGTCACCCTACGAGCAGTACTTC. This codes for CASRRLTSPYEQYF.

V usage is TRBV5-4 and J usage is TRBJ1-1; D is possibly TRBD1 (6 bases). Trimming removed 1 base from V and 6 bases from J, with 13 bases in between. CDR1 and CDR2 from the germline V gene are SGHNT and YYREEE (reference sequence). CDR3 size: 14 residues. DNA for the CDR3: TGTGCCAGCAGCTTGAGGGGGAGCGGGGCTGAAGCTTTCTTT. Encoded protein: CASSLRGSGAEAFF.

V is TRBV11-2 and J is TRBJ2-7; 9 bases are a match to TRBD2. The ends lost 1 base at V and 5 bases at J; junction bases unmatched: 12. The CDR3 consists of 17 residues. Germline values: CDR1 SGHAT, CDR2 FQNNGV. The CDR3 region is CASSLVPNSGGQDEQYF. The CDR3 region has the DNA TGTGCCAGCAGCTTAGTCCCAAATAGCGGGGGTCAGGACGAGCAGTACTTC. Looking up the rest from reference TRBV11-2 and TRBJ2-7 gives the full variable domain: EAGVAQSPRYKIIEKRQSVAFWCNPISGHATLYWYQQILGQGPKLLIQFQNNGVVDDSQLPKDRFSAERLKGVDSTLKIQPAKLEDSAVYLCASSLVPNSGGQDEQYFGPGTRLTVT.

The CDR3 reads CASSFQGGSTDTQYF. CDR3 nucleotides: TGTGCCAGCAGCTTCCAGGGTGGGAGTACAGATACGCAGTATTTT. The chain joins TRBV7-9 to TRBJ2-3, with D perhaps TRBD1 or TRBD2 (5 bases each). The CDR3 contains 15 residues. The V end was cut by 3 bases, the J end by 3 bases, with 13 bases between. Germline values: CDR1 SEHNR, CDR2 FQNEAQ (reference sequence).

In DNA, the CDR3 is TGCGCCAGCAGCTTGGGCGGGGCGGGGAAAAGCACAGATACGCAGTATTTT. Its translation: CASSLGGAGKSTDTQYF. The chain has TRBV5-1 and TRBJ2-3; tentative D call: TRBD2 (6 bases). The CDR3 extends over 17 amino acids. CDR1 and CDR2 from the germline V gene are SGHRS and YFSETQ. Trimming took 0 bases from V and 0 from J, leaving 14 bases between them.

V and J are TRBV20-1 and TRBJ2-7; 8 bases agree with TRBD2. The CDR3 is 12 residues long. Germline V CDR1 and CDR2: DFQATT, SNEGSKA (reference sequence). J lost 1 base, V lost 4 bases, and 0 bases had no gene match. CDR3 in DNA: TGCAGTGCTATAGCGGGGTCCTACGAGCAGTACTTC. This gives the protein CSAIAGSYEQYF.

The rearrangement uses TRBV4-1 and TRBJ2-1, with 11 bases identical to TRBD2. CDR1 and CDR2 from the germline V gene are MGHRA and YSYEKL. This CDR3 region has 16 residues. V trimming: 0 bases; J trimming: 7 bases; junction bases outside the gene matches: 5. The CDR3 bases are TGCGCCAGCAGCCAAGATGGCACTAGCGGGGGAAATGAGCAGTTCTTC. It is translated as CASSQDGTSGGNEQFF.

The chain joins TRBV9 to TRBJ2-1, with TRBD2 matching over 7 bases. The length of the CDR3 is 16 residues. The germline CDR1 and CDR2 sequences are SGDLS and YYNGEE. The J segment lost 3 bases and the V segment lost 0 bases, leaving 6 bases of the junction unmatched. The CDR3 DNA follows: TGTGCCAGCAGCGTAGACTATGGCGGGAGCTACAATGAGCAGTTCTTC. Its translation is CASSVDYGGSYNEQFF.

This clonotype appeared a few times. This chain links TRBV4-2 with TRBJ2-7; D tentatively fits TRBD1 or TRBD2 (7 bases each). V lost 5 bases and J lost 1, with 15 bases in between. This CDR3 comprises 15 residues. Germline CDR1 LGHNA, CDR2 YNFKEQ. CDR3: CASSANRGGSYEQYF. The CDR3 bases are TGTGCCAGCAGCGCAAACAGGGGAGGGTCCTACGAGCAGTACTTC.

The chain combines TRBV4-1 with TRBJ2-3; D is possibly TRBD2 (5 bases). This CDR3 comprises 17 residues. Germline V gives CDR1 MGHRA, CDR2 YSYEKL. V lost 3 bases, J lost 4 bases, and 20 bases lay in between. The CDR3 loop is CASSQWARSTGADTQYF. DNA for the CDR3: TGCGCCAGCAGCCAGTGGGCCAGGAGCACCGGGGCAGATACGCAGTATTTT.

The genes are TRBV12-3 or TRBV12-4 and TRBJ1-2, with 9 bases lining up with TRBD1. V was pared by 8 bases and J by 0 bases, with 4 bases of the junction left unmatched. The CDR3 is made up of 14 amino acids. The CDR3 region is CASPGTGPNYGYTF. The CDR3 DNA is TGTGCCAGCCCTGGGACAGGGCCTAACTATGGCTACACCTTC.

The chain uses TRBV27 and TRBJ2-7; D gene ambiguous. V lost 4 bases and J 2 bases, leaving 9 bases between the germline ends. Germline assignment: CDR1 MNHEY and CDR2 SMNVEV (reference sequence). The length of the CDR3 is 13 residues. CDR3 DNA sequence: TGTGCCAGCAGTTCGCCTGATACCTACGAGCAGTACTTC. Protein sequence: CASSSPDTYEQYF.

The chain couples TRBV29-1 to TRBJ2-7; possibly TRBD2 for D (6 bases). The V gene's germline CDR1 is SQVTM and CDR2 ANQGSEA. V lost 0 bases and J 1 base, leaving 10 bases between the germline ends. There are 14 residues in the CDR3. The CDR3 sequence: CSVEEGGFSYEQYF. CDR3 in DNA: TGCAGCGTTGAAGAAGGAGGGTTTTCCTACGAGCAGTACTTC.

The rearrangement joins TRBV10-3 to TRBJ2-7; the match to TRBD1 covers 11 bases. The CDR3 has 14 amino acids. In germline, CDR1 is ENHRY, CDR2 SYGVKD. Losses at the gene ends were 11 bases for V and 3 bases for J; bases not matched to a gene: 9. The CDR3 spells CASQLGTGGYEQYF. In DNA, the CDR3 is TGTGCCTCCCAGCTGGGGACAGGGGGCTACGAGCAGTACTTC.

The chain links TRBV24-1 to TRBJ2-2; D gene uncertain. Trimming took off 4 bases at V and 1 base at J, with 3 bases between the two ends. CDR1 and CDR2 (germline): KGHDR, SFDVKD. The CDR3 is made up of 13 amino acids. The chain's CDR3 is CATSERNTGELFF. DNA of the CDR3: TGTGCCACCAGTGAGCGGAACACCGGGGAGCTGTTTTTT.

This clonotype has a handful of counts. The gene calls are TRBV19 and TRBJ2-7, with 10 bases identical to TRBD1. The V gene's germline CDR1 is LNHDA and CDR2 SQIVND (reference sequence). Germline trimming cut 3 bases from V and 2 bases from J; bases unmatched to any gene: 1. This CDR3 contains 14 residues. CDR3 coding DNA: TGTGCCAGTAGTATCGGACAGGGGGCCTACGAGCAGTACTTC. As protein: CASSIGQGAYEQYF. Full variable domain (missing parts from reference TRBV19 and TRBJ2-7): DGGITQSPKYLFRKEGQNVTLSCEQNLNHDAMYWYRQDPGQGLRLIYYSQIVNDFQKGDIAEGYSVSREKKESFPLTVTSAQKNPTAFYLCASSIGQGAYEQYFGPGTRLTVT.

The chain joins TRBV6-5 to TRBJ2-7, with 9 bases aligning to TRBD1. The CDR3 contains 16 residues. The V segment lost 6 bases and the J segment 4 bases; nucleotides outside the gene matches: 13. Germline CDR1 and CDR2: MNHEY and SVGAGI. The CDR3 here is CASRFTPGQGVYEQYF. The CDR3 DNA follows: TGTGCCAGCAGATTTACTCCGGGACAGGGTGTATACGAGCAGTACTTC.

Written as DNA, the CDR3 is TGTGCCAGCAGCGCCGGACGGGGGAGTCCCAATGAGCAGTTCTTC. Translation gives CASSAGRGSPNEQFF. The chain joins TRBV11-2 to TRBJ2-1, with a tentative D call TRBD2 (6 bases). This CDR3 is 15 amino acids long. The V and J ends lost 5 bases and 6 bases respectively, with 17 bases between them. CDR1 and CDR2 from the germline V gene are SGHAT and FQNNGV.

The chain uses TRBV20-1 and TRBJ2-6, with 11 bases matching TRBD1. Per the germline V gene, CDR1 is DFQATT and CDR2 is SNEGSKA (reference sequence). J gave up 0 bases and V 3 bases, and 7 bases lay outside the gene matches. CDR3 length equals 18 residues. CDR3 region: CSARKDRGPSSGANVLTF. CDR3 DNA: TGCAGTGCTAGGAAGGACAGGGGGCCAAGCTCTGGGGCCAACGTCCTGACTTTC.

This clonotype was counted a single time. The chain has TRBV10-2 and TRBJ2-7; 8 nucleotides align to TRBD1. Germline V gene lookup returns CDR1 WSHSY and CDR2 SAAADI. This CDR3 contains 14 residues. Germline trimming cut 7 bases from V and 2 bases from J; bases unmatched to any gene: 7. CDR3 nucleotide sequence: TGCGCCAGCATCATCGGACAGGGAGCCTACGAGCAGTACTTC. This encodes CASIIGQGAYEQYF.

This chain links TRBV4-2 with TRBJ1-5; D remains unclear. The CDR3 is made up of 13 amino acids. V was pared by 0 bases and J by 5 bases, with 5 bases between. Germline V gives CDR1 LGHNA, CDR2 YNFKEQ. The CDR3 DNA reads TGTGCCAGCAGCCAAGACGCGTATCAGCCCCAGCATTTT. As protein: CASSQDAYQPQHF.

V usage is TRBV12-3 or TRBV12-4 and J usage is TRBJ2-3; D not resolved. V shed 1 base and J shed 2 bases, with 7 bases lying between them. The CDR3 totals 14 residues. The CDR3 region is CASSLVGLTDTQYF. The CDR3 bases are TGTGCCAGCAGTTTAGTCGGGCTCACAGATACGCAGTATTTT.

V and J are TRBV30 and TRBJ2-3; D may be TRBD2 (7 bases). The CDR3 covers 15 residues. CDR1 and CDR2 (germline): GTSNPN, SVGIG (reference sequence). The germline V and J ends were trimmed by 0 bases and 5 bases, with 15 bases remaining between them. DNA of the CDR3: TGTGCCTGGAGTGTATCCGGGGGGACATTAGATACGCAGTATTTT. Translation gives CAWSVSGGTLDTQYF.

V usage is TRBV4-1 and J usage is TRBJ1-3; TRBD1 is a possible D gene (5 bases). The CDR3 has 17 residues. V was pared by 1 base and J by 5 bases, with 18 bases between. Germline values: CDR1 MGHRA, CDR2 YSYEKL. CDR3: CASSQVLRGDVRNTIYF. The CDR3 DNA reads as TGCGCCAGCAGCCAAGTGCTCCGGGGGGATGTTAGAAACACCATATATTTT.

The V gene is TRBV11-2, the J gene TRBJ2-7; the match to TRBD2 covers 8 bases. The germline CDR1 and CDR2 sequences are SGHAT and FQNNGV. The J segment lost 4 bases and the V segment lost 1 base, leaving 6 bases of the junction unmatched. The CDR3 is 15 residues long. The CDR3 reads CASSLVSGVLYEQYF. CDR3 nucleotide sequence: TGTGCCAGCAGCTTAGTTAGCGGGGTACTTTACGAGCAGTACTTC.

With respect to this clonotype: The junction and the germline gene differ at one end; a read error may be behind it. The chain joins TRBV6-9 to TRBJ2-7; TRBD1 matches 7 bases. CDR3 length equals 14 residues. Germline CDR1 MNHGY, CDR2 SVAAGI. Written as DNA, the CDR3 is TGTGCCAGCGGTTATAATCGAGGGGGCGACGAGCAGTACTTC. This sequence encodes CASGYNRGGDEQYF.